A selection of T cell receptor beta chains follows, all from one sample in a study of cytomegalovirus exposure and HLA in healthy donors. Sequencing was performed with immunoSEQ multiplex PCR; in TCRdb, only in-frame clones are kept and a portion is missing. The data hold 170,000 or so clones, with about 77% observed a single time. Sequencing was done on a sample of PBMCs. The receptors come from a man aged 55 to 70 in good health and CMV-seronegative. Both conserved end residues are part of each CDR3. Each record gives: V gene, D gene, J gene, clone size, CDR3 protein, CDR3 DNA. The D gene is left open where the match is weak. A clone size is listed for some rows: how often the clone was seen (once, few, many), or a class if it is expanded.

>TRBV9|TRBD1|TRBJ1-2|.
CASSVGQGTNYGYTF
TGTGCCAGCAGCGTAGGACAGGGCACGAACTATGGCTACACCTTC
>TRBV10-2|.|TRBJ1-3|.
CASSPQGRNTIYF
TGCGCCAGCTCCCCGCAGGGGCGAAACACCATATATTTT
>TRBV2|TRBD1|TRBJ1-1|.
CASKGAGGGTEAFF
TGTGCCAGCAAGGGGGCTGGGGGCGGCACTGAAGCTTTCTTT
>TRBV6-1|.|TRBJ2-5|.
CASSEAGFGTSEGTQYF
TGTGCCAGCAGTGAAGCTGGTTTCGGGACATCTGAAGGGACCCAGTACTTC
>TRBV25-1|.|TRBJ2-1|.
CASRHRALEQFF
TGTGCCAGCCGACACAGGGCTTTAGAACAGTTCTTC
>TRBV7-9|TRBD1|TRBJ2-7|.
CASSRRTGGDYEQYF
TGTGCCAGCAGCAGAAGGACAGGGGGAGACTACGAGCAGTACTTC
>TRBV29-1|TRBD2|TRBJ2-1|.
CSVEGTSGSYNEQFF
TGCAGCGTTGAAGGGACTAGCGGGAGTTACAATGAGCAGTTCTTC
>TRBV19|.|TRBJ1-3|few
CASAFRGTGNTIYF
TGTGCCAGTGCCTTCAGGGGAACAGGAAACACCATATATTTT
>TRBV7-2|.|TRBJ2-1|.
CASSKTSTCEQFF
TGTGCCAGCAGCAAGACGTCGACATGTGAGCAGTTCTTC
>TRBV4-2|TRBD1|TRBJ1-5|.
CASSQTTGGVQPQHF
TGTGCCAGCAGCCAAACCACAGGGGGCGTTCAGCCCCAGCATTTT
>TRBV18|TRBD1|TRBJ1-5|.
CASSPTNLRTGQKQPQHF
TGTGCCAGCTCACCGACGAATCTGCGGACAGGGCAAAAACAGCCCCAGCATTTT
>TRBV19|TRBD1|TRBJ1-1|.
CASSTRGLGEAFF
TGTGCCAGTAGTACCAGGGGGCTGGGTGAAGCTTTCTTT
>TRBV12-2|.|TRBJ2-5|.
CASRLLWARRDRGSLQYF
TGTGCAAGTCGCTTGCTGTGGGCCCGACGGGACAGGGGATCCCTACAGTACTTC
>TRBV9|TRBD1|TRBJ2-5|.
CASSEGSQGETQYF
TGTGCCAGCAGCGAGGGGTCACAGGGGGAGACCCAGTACTTC
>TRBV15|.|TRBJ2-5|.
CATSRGGRRETQYF
TGTGCCACCAGCAGAGGGGGGAGGCGAGAGACCCAGTACTTC
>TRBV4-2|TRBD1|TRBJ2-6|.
CASSQVGDGDRLTF
TGTGCCAGCAGCCAAGTAGGCGACGGGGACAGGTTGACTTTC
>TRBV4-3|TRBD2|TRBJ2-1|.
CASSSRLAGDNEQFF
TGCGCCAGCAGCTCGCGACTAGCGGGAGATAATGAGCAGTTCTTC